Presented here are 32 T cell receptor beta chains from one specimen sequenced in a study of PD-1 blockade in classical Hodgkin lymphoma. Sequencing used immunoSEQ multiplex PCR; TCRdb keeps in-frame clones, though not all of them. The sample yields approximately 96,000 clones, about 93% seen once. As to time point: cycle 4 day 1 (C4D1), after 6 weeks of nivolumab. All patients relapsed after autologous stem cell transplantation, and brentuximab vedotin exposure varied. Specimen: peripheral blood mononuclear cells (PBMCs), collected before the fourth cycle of nivolumab. These receptors came from a human donor with classical Hodgkin lymphoma.

This rearrangement joins TRBV6-1 to TRBJ2-7; 9 nucleotides line up with TRBD1. Trimming took 8 bases from V and 3 from J; bases not matched to a gene: 8. Germline V gene sequence: CDR1 MNHNS, CDR2 SASEGT. This CDR3 comprises 14 residues. The CDR3 sequence is CASGGLDRGYEQYF. The CDR3 DNA reads TGTGCCAGCGGAGGGTTGGACAGGGGCTACGAGCAGTACTTC.

The chain is built from TRBV27 and TRBJ2-1, with a weak D call TRBD2 (5 bases). The length of the CDR3 is 13 residues. CDR1 MNHEY and CDR2 SMNVEV come from the germline V gene (reference sequence). Trimming took off 8 bases at V and 8 bases at J, with 16 bases between the two ends. CDR3: CASSPRGMYEQFF. CDR3 nucleotides: TGTGCCAGCTCCCCCCGGGGTATGTATGAGCAGTTCTTC.

The rearrangement uses TRBV12-5 and TRBJ2-1, with unresolved D. Germline V lookup: CDR1 LGHNT, CDR2 FRNRAP. This CDR3 is built from 14 residues. Trimming removed 4 bases at V and 7 bases at J, with 14 bases between. This chain's CDR3 is CASGSPLAFNEQFF. CDR3 nucleotide sequence: TGTGCTAGTGGTTCCCCTCTTGCCTTTAATGAGCAGTTCTTC.

J is TRBJ1-2 and V is TRBV19; D gene ambiguous. This CDR3 spans 14 amino acids. From germline, CDR1 is LNHDA and CDR2 SQIVND (reference sequence). Trimming stripped 2 bases from V and 10 bases from J, with 17 bases between. This chain's CDR3 is CASSISQTSHAYTF. The CDR3 DNA sequence: TGTGCCAGTAGTATATCGCAGACATCCCATGCCTACACCTTC.

The sample holds a few counts of this clone. The V and J genes are TRBV30 and TRBJ1-2; D is ambiguous. Between the trimmed V and J ends, which lost 3 bases and 7 bases, there was a span of 9 bases. The CDR3 extends over 11 amino acids. Per germline, CDR1 GTSNPN and CDR2 SVGIG (reference sequence). CDR3 nucleotide sequence: TGTGCCTGGAGCAGAGGGCGTGGCTACACCTTC. It translates to CAWSRGRGYTF. Full variable domain (missing parts from reference TRBV30 and TRBJ1-2): SQTIHQWPATLVQPVGSPLSLECTVEGTSNPNLYWYRQAAGRGLQLLFYSVGIGQISSEVPQNLSASRPQDRQFILSSKKLLLSDSGFYLCAWSRGRGYTFGSGTRLTVV.

The chain joins TRBV27 to TRBJ2-4, with D tentatively TRBD1 or TRBD2 (6 bases each). The CDR3 is made up of 15 amino acids. V was trimmed by 5 bases and J by 9 bases, leaving 20 bases between them. Germline V lookup: CDR1 MNHEY, CDR2 SMNVEV (reference sequence). The CDR3 protein is CASSPGGSPSGIQYF. DNA for the CDR3: TGTGCCAGCAGTCCCGGGGGCTCCCCCAGCGGCATTCAGTACTTC.

This sequence joins TRBV6-5 and TRBJ2-7; 7 bases fit TRBD2. The CDR3 totals 14 residues. Losses at the gene ends were 6 bases for V and 4 bases for J; bases not matched to a gene: 9. Per the germline V gene, CDR1 is MNHEY and CDR2 is SVGAGI. The CDR3 reads CASRPAGDRYEQYF. The CDR3 region has the DNA TGTGCCAGCAGGCCGGCGGGAGACAGATACGAGCAGTACTTC.

In this sample, this clone turned up once. The V gene is TRBV10-3, the J gene TRBJ1-2; maybe TRBD1 (6 bases). The CDR3 length is 14 residues. Germline CDR1 and CDR2: ENHRY and SYGVKD. V was trimmed by 3 bases and J by 5 bases, leaving 13 bases between them. The CDR3 sequence is CAISDGGDNYGYTF. The CDR3 DNA reads TGTGCCATCAGTGACGGCGGGGACAATTATGGCTACACCTTC.

The chain combines TRBV30 with TRBJ1-2, with D tentatively TRBD1 (5 bases). The V gene lost 1 base and the J gene lost 6 bases, with 15 bases spanning the gap. This CDR3 spans 14 amino acids. Looked up from germline, CDR1 is GTSNPN and CDR2 is SVGIG (reference sequence). In nucleotides, the CDR3 is TGTGCCTGGAGTGCCCAGGGTATGGAGGATGGCTACACCTTC. It is translated as CAWSAQGMEDGYTF. The full variable domain, with the rest looked up from reference TRBV30 and TRBJ1-2, is SQTIHQWPATLVQPVGSPLSLECTVEGTSNPNLYWYRQAAGRGLQLLFYSVGIGQISSEVPQNLSASRPQDRQFILSSKKLLLSDSGFYLCAWSAQGMEDGYTFGSGTRLTVV.

A single count supports this clone. The rearrangement uses TRBV6-6 and TRBJ1-2, with 8 bases matching TRBD1. CDR1 MNHNY and CDR2 SVGAGI come from the germline V gene (reference sequence). This CDR3 region has 14 residues. Losses at the gene ends were 2 bases for V and 6 bases for J; bases not matched to a gene: 5. In DNA, the CDR3 is TGTGCCAGCAGTTACAACTCGGGACAGGATGGCTACACCTTC. The encoded protein is CASSYNSGQDGYTF.

CDR3 coding DNA: TGTGCCAGCAGCTTTTTAGGGGACGAGCAGTACTTC. This sequence encodes CASSFLGDEQYF. V gene TRBV5-6 combines with J gene TRBJ2-7; a possible D gene is TRBD1 (5 bases). The CDR3 sequence is 12 residues long. The germline V and J ends were trimmed by 2 bases and 5 bases, with 8 bases remaining between them. CDR1 is SGHDT, CDR2 YYEEEE, per germline.

The chain employs TRBV4-2 and TRBJ2-7; TRBD2 might be the D (6 bases). This CDR3 spans 14 amino acids. With 0 bases removed from V and 1 base from J, the gap between germline ends came to 7 bases. Germline CDR1 LGHNA, CDR2 YNFKEQ. CDR3 sequence (DNA): TGTGCCAGCAGCCAAGAGGGACTTTCCTACGAGCAGTACTTC. Residues: CASSQEGLSYEQYF.

The chain has TRBV5-1 and TRBJ2-7; D may be TRBD1 or TRBD2 (5 bases each). The CDR3 has 14 residues. Trimming removed 7 bases at V and 5 bases at J, with 19 bases between. Looked up from germline, CDR1 is SGHRS and CDR2 is YFSETQ. CDR3 residues: CASGYGTADHEQYF. DNA for the CDR3: TGCGCCAGCGGGTATGGGACCGCGGACCACGAGCAGTACTTC.

This chain uses TRBV27 with TRBJ1-2; 11 bases fit TRBD1. Germline CDR1 reads MNHEY; CDR2 reads SMNVEV (reference sequence). V lost 2 bases to trimming and J lost 5 bases; unmatched junction nucleotides: 4. CDR3 size: 15 residues. CDR3 coding DNA: TGTGCCAGCAGTTTAGGGACAGGGGGGAGATATGGCTACACCTTC. Its translation is CASSLGTGGRYGYTF.

The genes are TRBV28 and TRBJ2-6; D ambiguous. The CDR3 covers 14 residues. The V end lost 7 bases, the J end lost 0 bases, and 7 bases lay between the germline ends. CDR1 is MDHEN and CDR2 is SYDVKM in the germline V gene. For the CDR3, the DNA is TGTGCCAGCAACCAATTCTCTGGGGCCAACGTCCTGACTTTC. It codes for CASNQFSGANVLTF.

The gene calls are TRBV14 and TRBJ2-1; D unclear. CDR1 SGHDN and CDR2 FVKESK come from the germline V gene. V shed 1 base and J shed 3 bases, with 4 bases lying between them. The CDR3 contains 13 residues. CDR3 nucleotide sequence: TGTGCCAGCAGCCAAGTCGTCTACAATGAGCAGTTCTTC. It translates to CASSQVVYNEQFF.

The chain is built from TRBV5-1 and TRBJ2-6, with D possibly being TRBD1 (6 bases). Germline assignment: CDR1 SGHRS and CDR2 YFSETQ. This CDR3 is 16 amino acids long. V dropped 1 base and J dropped 4 bases, with 12 bases sitting between them. CDR3 DNA: TGCGCCAGCAGCTTGAGCCAGGGGTCCGGGGCCAACGTCCTGACTTTC. The encoded protein is CASSLSQGSGANVLTF.

The genes are TRBV29-1 and TRBJ2-1; 15 bases agree with TRBD2. CDR3 length equals 15 residues. The trim removed 5 bases at V and 7 bases at J, leaving 6 bases unmatched. Germline V CDR1 and CDR2: SQVTM, ANQGSEA. CDR3 coding DNA: TGCAGCGTTACGGGACTAGCGGGAGGTAGGAATGAGCAGTTCTTC. Amino acid sequence: CSVTGLAGGRNEQFF.

The genes are TRBV28 and TRBJ1-3; 7 nucleotides line up with TRBD1. The CDR3 is 17 amino acids. CDR1 is MDHEN, CDR2 SYDVKM, per germline. With V trimmed by 5 bases and J by 0 bases, 10 bases remained unmatched. The CDR3 sequence: CASSPSGTAVSGNTIYF. As DNA, the CDR3 is TGTGCCAGCAGTCCCTCCGGGACAGCGGTCTCTGGAAACACCATATATTTT.

This sequence joins TRBV10-3 and TRBJ2-7; tentative D call: TRBD2 (5 bases). Trimming shortened V by 7 bases and J by 7 bases, and 17 bases separated the two germline ends. Germline-derived CDR1 and CDR2 are ENHRY and SYGVKD. The CDR3 is 13 amino acids. The CDR3 region has the DNA TGTGCCATCAAAAGTGATAGCGCCCTAGAGCAGTACTTC. Translation: CAIKSDSALEQYF.

The chain couples TRBV4-1 to TRBJ2-1; D is possibly TRBD2 (6 bases). The CDR3 is 14 residues long. V lost 4 bases to trimming and J lost 9 bases, with 16 bases between them. Germline V gene data show CDR1 as MGHRA and CDR2 as YSYEKL. The CDR3 reads CASSLETSFPEQFF. The CDR3 nucleotides read TGCGCCAGCAGCCTTGAGACTAGTTTTCCTGAGCAGTTCTTC.

This clone was seen just once. This chain connects TRBV5-6 to TRBJ2-5; possibly TRBD2 for D (5 bases). V lost 0 bases, J lost 3 bases, and 21 bases lay in between. Germline CDR1 reads SGHDT; CDR2 reads YYEEEE. This CDR3 spans 18 amino acids. CDR3 in amino acids: CASSLEVEVEVEEETQYF. The DNA for the CDR3 is TGTGCCAGCAGCTTGGAAGTGGAGGTGGAGGTAGAAGAAGAGACCCAGTACTTC.

The rearrangement uses TRBV6-5 and TRBJ2-5, with 9 bases matching TRBD2. TRBJ2-7 matches the DNA end more closely, so the J call is doubtful. The CDR3 covers 15 residues. Germline V lookup: CDR1 MNHEY, CDR2 SVGAGI. This CDR3 is CASSASGRTSYEQYF. In DNA, the CDR3 is TGTGCCAGCAGCGCAAGCGGGAGGACCTCCTACGAGCAGTACTTC.

V and J are TRBV28 and TRBJ2-1; D is undetermined. The germline gives CDR1 MDHEN, CDR2 SYDVKM. Trimming removed 4 bases from V and 0 bases from J, with 13 bases in between. The CDR3 is made up of 16 amino acids. CDR3 in DNA: TGTGCCAGCAGTTCCCTCACAGATTACTCCTACAATGAGCAGTTCTTC. It codes for CASSSLTDYSYNEQFF.

The chain links TRBV23-1 to TRBJ1-2; TRBD1 might be the D (5 bases). TRBV23-1 qualifies as an ORF whose function is uncertain. V lost 11 bases and J 12 bases, leaving 16 bases between the germline ends. The CDR3 runs 10 residues. CDR3 sequence reads: CAPRGQGDTF. The DNA of the CDR3 is TGCGCCCCTCGAGGGCAGGGTGACACCTTC.

The chain employs TRBV11-2 and TRBJ2-1; TRBD2 is a possible D gene (6 bases). Germline V lookup: CDR1 SGHAT, CDR2 FQNNGV. The CDR3 runs 16 residues. The V end lost 5 bases, the J end lost 4 bases, and 18 bases lay between the germline ends. In DNA form, the CDR3 reads TGTGCCAGCAGCGGACCCGGGCTGGGGGGTTACAATGAGCAGTTCTTC. It codes for CASSGPGLGGYNEQFF.

V usage is TRBV28 and J usage is TRBJ1-5, with D maybe TRBD1 (6 bases). This CDR3 has 14 amino acids. V was trimmed by 7 bases and J by 6 bases, leaving 16 bases between them. CDR1 and CDR2 (germline): MDHEN, SYDVKM. DNA of the CDR3: TGTGCCAGCAAAGTCCCAGGGGAGGGTCAGCCCCAGCATTTT. Its protein product is CASKVPGEGQPQHF.

The V call is TRBV6-5, the J call TRBJ2-7; D is perhaps TRBD2 (7 bases). V shed 0 bases and J shed 2 bases, with 14 bases lying between them. Germline assignment: CDR1 MNHEY and CDR2 SVGAGI. The CDR3 is 16 amino acids. The chain's CDR3 is CASSYSTGGPTYEQYF. For the CDR3, the DNA is TGTGCCAGCAGTTACTCGACGGGGGGCCCAACCTACGAGCAGTACTTC.

The gene calls are TRBV5-1 and TRBJ1-2, with D uncertain. CDR3 length: 15 amino acids. The V gene lost 0 bases and the J gene lost 4 bases, with 13 bases spanning the gap. Germline loops: CDR1 SGHRS, CDR2 YFSETQ. Written as DNA, the CDR3 is TGCGCCAGCAGCTTGGGGTCGCCAGGCACCTATGGCTACACCTTC. Its translation is CASSLGSPGTYGYTF.

This clone was observed a single time. The chain joins TRBV28 to TRBJ2-6; D may match TRBD1 or TRBD2 (5 bases each). CDR3 length equals 17 residues. Germline loops: CDR1 MDHEN, CDR2 SYDVKM. V gave up 6 bases and J gave up 0 bases, with 15 bases separating them. The CDR3 coding sequence is TGTGCCAGCAGAACCGGGACGGCGAGCTCTGGGGCCAACGTCCTGACTTTC. The encoded protein is CASRTGTASSGANVLTF. Complete variable domain (other parts from reference TRBV28 and TRBJ2-6): DVKVTQSSRYLVKRTGEKVFLECVQDMDHENMFWYRQDPGLGLRLIYFSYDVKMKEKGDIPEGYSVSREKKERFSLILESASTNQTSMYLCASRTGTASSGANVLTFGAGSRLTVL.

The V call is TRBV7-3, the J call TRBJ2-2; TRBD2 agrees at 12 bases. Losses at the gene ends were 5 bases for V and 4 bases for J; bases not matched to a gene: 11. Germline assignment: CDR1 SGHTA and CDR2 FQGTGA. This CDR3 is built from 18 residues. The CDR3 region has the DNA TGTGCCAGCAGCACCCTAGCGGGAGGGGTCGTCGGCACCGGGGAGCTGTTTTTT. It translates to CASSTLAGGVVGTGELFF.

The J gene is TRBJ1-2, the V gene TRBV27; maybe TRBD1 (5 bases). The CDR3 contains 14 residues. With 5 bases removed from V and 4 bases from J, the gap between germline ends came to 14 bases. Germline V lookup: CDR1 MNHEY, CDR2 SMNVEV (reference sequence). For the CDR3, the DNA is TGTGCCAGCAGTCCCATAGGGGTAGTCTATGGCTACACCTTC. It is translated as CASSPIGVVYGYTF.